This is a list of T cell receptor beta chains from one sample in a study of cytomegalovirus exposure and HLA in healthy donors. TCRdb keeps only in-frame clones here, not all; method: immunoSEQ multiplex PCR. The sample has tens of thousands of clones, around 60% seen once. The sequenced material came from PBMCs. All receptors come from a man in his fifties or sixties in good health and CMV-seropositive. Both conserved end residues are part of each CDR3. Clone size appears in some rows only: once, few, many, or a class for an expanded clone.

v_call,clone_size,j_call,cdr3_aa
TRBV5-6,NA,TRBJ2-2,CASSSQNGELFF
TRBV5-1,NA,TRBJ2-3,CASSFGGQGDTQYF
TRBV30,few,TRBJ1-4,CAWSPILAGGEKLFF
TRBV5-1,NA,TRBJ2-5,CASSGTAQETQYF
TRBV6-1,few,TRBJ2-1,CASSYNNEQFF
TRBV13,NA,TRBJ1-1,CASSLDRGLGTEAFF
TRBV5-1,NA,TRBJ2-5,CASSTRGTQETQYF
TRBV25-1,once,TRBJ1-1,CASSDPGTGDTEAFF
TRBV29-1,few,TRBJ2-5,CSVEAGAQETQYF
TRBV18,NA,TRBJ1-1,CASSPGTGDTEAFF
TRBV13,NA,TRBJ1-1,CASSLQGVAEAFF
TRBV30,few,TRBJ2-5,CAWSLAGGGQETQYF
TRBV7-2,NA,TRBJ2-5,CASSFSGGEETQYF
TRBV4-3,NA,TRBJ2-7,CASSQVLGPDSLGYF
TRBV5-1,few,TRBJ2-2,CASSPRGSNTGELFF
TRBV14,once,TRBJ2-3,CASSLTRDTQYF
TRBV9,medium-sized,TRBJ2-7,CASSVGTGEPQYF
TRBV28,NA,TRBJ2-2,CASSPLPSRKPGELFF
TRBV7-9,NA,TRBJ2-6,CASSPTTGQSSGANVLTF
TRBV11-2,NA,TRBJ1-1,CASSIGTGAATEAFF
TRBV25-1,NA,NA,CASSEGGGQYEQYF
TRBV28,NA,TRBJ1-2,CASSFSYRGYTF
TRBV6-4,NA,TRBJ1-1,CASSDGEVNTEAFF
TRBV5-1,NA,TRBJ1-5,CASSQQGAGQPQHF
TRBV27,NA,TRBJ1-4,CASSLAGGREKLFF
TRBV6-5,NA,TRBJ2-3,CASSYSSTDTQYF
TRBV5-1,NA,TRBJ2-7,CASSLTGVEYEQYF